This T cell receptor (beta chain) was observed in a study of T cells after yellow fever vaccination. TCRdb used MiXCR to reprocess the 5' RACE reads, holding one entry per CDR3 protein. The sample carries approximately 550,000 distinct CDR3 sequences, over 15% recorded once. Germline V lookup: CDR1 SGHDN, CDR2 FVKESK. The CDR3 extends over 12 amino acids. V was pared by 0 bases and J by 11 bases, with 10 bases between. This clonotype has only a few counts. This chain links TRBV14 with TRBJ2-5; D gene unclear. This TCR was sampled from a man in his thirties or forties who received the YFV17D yellow fever vaccine. This specimen was PBMCs, taken 15 days after the yellow fever booster vaccination. CDR3 coding DNA: TGTGCCAGCAGCCAAGATCCGCGTAATCAGTACTTC. Amino acid sequence: CASSQDPRNQYF.